This T cell receptor (beta chain) was identified during a study of memory CD4+ T cells and cytomegalovirus serostatus. Profiling relied on immunoSEQ multiplex PCR, and the TCRdb table lists in-frame clones only, not all of them. Among some 60,000 clones listed, over 65% were seen once. The sort gate was single viable CD3+CD4+CD8-CD45RO+ cells for memory CD4+ T cells. CDR3 length: 14 amino acids. The V gene's germline CDR1 is SGHDN and CDR2 FVKESK. V was cut by 0 bases and J by 2 bases, with 8 bases left in between. The source of this sequence is an adult in good health and CMV-seropositive. V gene TRBV14 combines with J gene TRBJ2-7; tentatively, D is TRBD1 (6 bases). Sequenced: memory CD4+ T cells from blood. The CDR3 sequence is CASSQDWTAYEQYF. The CDR3 coding sequence is TGTGCCAGCAGCCAAGATTGGACAGCCTACGAGCAGTACTTC.